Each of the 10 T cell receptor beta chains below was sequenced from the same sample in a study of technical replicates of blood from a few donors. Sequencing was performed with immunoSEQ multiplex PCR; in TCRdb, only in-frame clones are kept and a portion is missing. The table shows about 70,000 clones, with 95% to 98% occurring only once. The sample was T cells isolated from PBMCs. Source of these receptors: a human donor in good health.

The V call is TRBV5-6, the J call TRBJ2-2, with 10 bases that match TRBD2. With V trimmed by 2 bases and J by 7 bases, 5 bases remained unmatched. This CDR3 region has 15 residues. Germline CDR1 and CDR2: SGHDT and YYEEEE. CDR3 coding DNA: TGTGCCAGCAGCTTTGGGACTAGCGCCTACGGGGAGCTGTTTTTT. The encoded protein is CASSFGTSAYGELFF.

The CDR3 nucleotides are TGTGCCAGCAGCGGGGACCCGACAGGGGGAAACACCATATATTTT. Translated: CASSGDPTGGNTIYF. This chain joins TRBV9 and TRBJ1-3, with 7 nucleotides matching TRBD1. This CDR3 contains 15 residues. The V gene's germline CDR1 is SGDLS and CDR2 YYNGEE. V lost 3 bases, J lost 4 bases, and 7 bases stayed unmatched.

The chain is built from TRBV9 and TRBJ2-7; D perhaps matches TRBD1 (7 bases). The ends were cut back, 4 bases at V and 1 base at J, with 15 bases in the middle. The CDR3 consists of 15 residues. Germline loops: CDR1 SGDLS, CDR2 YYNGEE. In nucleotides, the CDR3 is TGTGCCAGCAGCTCAGGGGGGTCGGGTTCCTACGAGCAGTACTTC. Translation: CASSSGGSGSYEQYF.

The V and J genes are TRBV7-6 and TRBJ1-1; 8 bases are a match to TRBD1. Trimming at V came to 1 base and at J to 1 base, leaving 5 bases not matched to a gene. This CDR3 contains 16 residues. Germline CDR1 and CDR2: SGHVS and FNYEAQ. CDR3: CASSLEGTGGNTEAFF. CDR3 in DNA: TGTGCCAGCAGCTTAGAGGGGACAGGAGGGAACACTGAAGCTTTCTTT.

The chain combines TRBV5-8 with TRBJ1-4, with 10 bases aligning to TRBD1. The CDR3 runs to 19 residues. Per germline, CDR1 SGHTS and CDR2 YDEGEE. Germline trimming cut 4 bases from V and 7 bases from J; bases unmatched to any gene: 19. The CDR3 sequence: CASSPPLTGGATIGEKLFF. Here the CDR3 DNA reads TGTGCCAGCAGCCCACCATTGACAGGGGGCGCAACGATAGGTGAAAAACTGTTTTTT.

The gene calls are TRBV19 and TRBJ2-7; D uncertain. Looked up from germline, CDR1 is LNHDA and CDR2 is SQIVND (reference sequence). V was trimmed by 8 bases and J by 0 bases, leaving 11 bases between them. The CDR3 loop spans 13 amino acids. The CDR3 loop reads CASSRGSSYEQYF. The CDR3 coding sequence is TGTGCCAGTTCACGTGGCAGCTCCTACGAGCAGTACTTC. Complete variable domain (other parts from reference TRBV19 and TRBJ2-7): DGGITQSPKYLFRKEGQNVTLSCEQNLNHDAMYWYRQDPGQGLRLIYYSQIVNDFQKGDIAEGYSVSREKKESFPLTVTSAQKNPTAFYLCASSRGSSYEQYFGPGTRLTVT.

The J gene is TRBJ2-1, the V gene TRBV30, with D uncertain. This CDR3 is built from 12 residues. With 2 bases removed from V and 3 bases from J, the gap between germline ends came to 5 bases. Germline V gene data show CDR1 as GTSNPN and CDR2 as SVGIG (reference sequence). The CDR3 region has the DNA TGTGCCTGGAGTCCTATCTACAATGAGCAGTTCTTC. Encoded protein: CAWSPIYNEQFF.

CDR3 loop: CASSLQGGVDEQYF. The CDR3 region has the DNA TGTGCCAGCAGCTTACAGGGCGGGGTTGACGAGCAGTACTTC. The chain couples TRBV7-9 to TRBJ2-7, with D possibly TRBD2 on 6 matching bases. CDR3 length: 14 residues. Germline assignment: CDR1 SEHNR and CDR2 FQNEAQ (reference sequence). V was pared by 2 bases and J by 5 bases, with 13 bases between.

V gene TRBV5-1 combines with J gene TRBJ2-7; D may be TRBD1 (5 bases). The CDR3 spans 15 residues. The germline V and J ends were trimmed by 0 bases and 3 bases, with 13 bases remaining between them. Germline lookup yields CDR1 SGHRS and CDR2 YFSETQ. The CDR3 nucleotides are TGCGCCAGCAGCTTGGGGGTTAGGGGCCTCTACGAGCAGTACTTC. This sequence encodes CASSLGVRGLYEQYF.

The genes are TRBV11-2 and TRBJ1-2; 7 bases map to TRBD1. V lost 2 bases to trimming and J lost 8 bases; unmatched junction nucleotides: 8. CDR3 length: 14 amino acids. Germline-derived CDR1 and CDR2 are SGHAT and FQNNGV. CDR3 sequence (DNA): TGTGCCAGCAGCTTAATCAACAGGGGAGTCGGCTACACCTTC. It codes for CASSLINRGVGYTF.